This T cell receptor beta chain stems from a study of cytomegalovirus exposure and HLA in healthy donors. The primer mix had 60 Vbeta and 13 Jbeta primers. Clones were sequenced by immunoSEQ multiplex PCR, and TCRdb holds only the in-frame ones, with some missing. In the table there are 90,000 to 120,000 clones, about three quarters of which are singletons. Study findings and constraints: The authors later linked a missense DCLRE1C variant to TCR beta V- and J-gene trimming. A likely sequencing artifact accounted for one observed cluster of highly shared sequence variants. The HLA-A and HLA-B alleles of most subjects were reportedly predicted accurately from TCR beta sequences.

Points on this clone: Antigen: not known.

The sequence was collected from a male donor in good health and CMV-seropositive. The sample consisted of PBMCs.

DNA of the CDR3: TGTGCCAGCAGCCGAAGTACCCATGACAGGGCCCGGAATGGCTACACCTTC. This encodes CASSRSTHDRARNGYTF. The V gene is TRBV5-4, the J gene TRBJ1-2, with 7 nucleotides matching TRBD1. Germline lookup yields CDR1 SGHNT and CDR2 YYREEE (reference sequence). J lost 6 bases, V lost 4 bases, and 18 bases had no gene match. The CDR3 loop spans 17 amino acids.